This T cell receptor beta chain comes out of a study of tumor-infiltrating lymphocytes in primary liver carcinoma. In the study overall: Surgical resection was the treatment these patients received for primary liver carcinoma.

Study outcomes and limitations: Tumors had a significantly higher top-250-clone fraction than blood (p = 0.039).

Unsorted whole blood supplied the RNA, and germline DNA was extracted too. Chronic HBV infection, which was untreated, was present in the patients. Before any surgery took place, 4 to 4.5 milliliters of peripheral blood were collected. Starting material of around 460 ng total RNA yielded TCR beta cDNA via a constant-region primer. Researchers made the TCR beta libraries by running three nested multiplex PCR rounds with slightly modified ARM-PCR. A single record per CDR3 protein comes from TCRdb applying MiXCR to the multiplex PCR reads. The repertoire holds approximately 340,000 distinct CDR3 sequences, with less than 75% as singletons. A remark on this clonotype: Its cognate antigen is unknown. At one of its ends the junction is not consistent with the germline gene, which may arise from a read error.

This sequence originates from a middle-aged man with primary liver carcinoma and hepatitis B virus infection. The sequencing sample was made of peripheral blood.

Here the CDR3 reads CASGPSTKAQYF. The CDR3 coding sequence is TGTGCTAGTGGTCCGAGCACTAAGGCCCAGTACTTT. This chain connects TRBV12-5 to TRBJ2-5, with D unresolved. CDR1 and CDR2 (germline): LGHNT, FRNRAP. This CDR3 comprises 12 residues.